The clone carrying this TCR beta chain occurred many times. This sample is part of a study of human T cells and chemical hapten exposure. Across the study: Scalp application of diphenylcyclopropenone was performed weekly in patients across the entire approximately 23-week study.

The V and J ends lost 6 bases and 7 bases respectively, with 15 bases between them. The germline V gene encodes CDR1 LGHDT and CDR2 YNNKEL (reference sequence). The CDR3 totals 13 residues. The time point denotes: pre-sensitization, week 0. Described treatment: therapeutic diphenylcyclopropenone sensitization with weekly scalp DPC. Whole blood that had not been fractionated was the source of extracted total RNA. Using its own MiXCR run on the RACE reads, TCRdb lists one record per CDR3 protein. The table lists 35,000 to 40,000 distinct CDR3 sequences, 9% to 15% of them singletons. Material: whole blood, obtained in connection with sensitization to the hapten diphenylcyclopropenone (DPC). This chain uses TRBV3-1 with TRBJ1-2; no firm D call. The source is a woman in her forties with alopecia areata. Some clones in this sample may be carry-over from other donors' samples. Here the CDR3 reads CASREENIGGYTF. CDR3 DNA sequence: TGTGCCAGCAGGGAGGAGAACATCGGTGGCTACACCTTC.